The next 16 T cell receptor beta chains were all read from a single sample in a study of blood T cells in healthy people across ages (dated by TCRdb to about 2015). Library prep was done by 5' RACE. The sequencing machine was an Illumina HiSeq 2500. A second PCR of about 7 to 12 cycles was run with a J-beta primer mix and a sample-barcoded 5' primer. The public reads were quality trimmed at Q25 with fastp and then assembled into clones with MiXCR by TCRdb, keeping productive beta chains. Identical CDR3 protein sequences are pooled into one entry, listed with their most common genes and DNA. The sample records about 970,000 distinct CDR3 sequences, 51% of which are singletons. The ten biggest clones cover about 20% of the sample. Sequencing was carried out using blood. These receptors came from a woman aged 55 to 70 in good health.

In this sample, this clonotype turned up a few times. This chain's CDR3 is CASSLGVSSNQPQHF. The DNA for the CDR3 is TGTGCCAGCAGTTTGGGGGTTTCAAGCAATCAGCCCCAGCATTTT. J is TRBJ1-5 and V is TRBV28, with D possibly matching TRBD1 (5 bases). There are 15 residues in the CDR3. The germline V and J ends were trimmed by 3 bases and 1 base, with 10 bases remaining between them. In germline, CDR1 is MDHEN, CDR2 SYDVKM. The full variable domain, its missing parts supplied by reference TRBV28 and TRBJ1-5, is DVKVTQSSRYLVKRTGEKVFLECVQDMDHENMFWYRQDPGLGLRLIYFSYDVKMKEKGDIPEGYSVSREKKERFSLILESASTNQTSMYLCASSLGVSSNQPQHFGDGTRLSIL.

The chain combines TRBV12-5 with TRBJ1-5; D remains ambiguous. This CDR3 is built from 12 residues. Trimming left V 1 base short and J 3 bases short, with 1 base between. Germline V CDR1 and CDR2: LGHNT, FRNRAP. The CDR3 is CASGLANQPQHF. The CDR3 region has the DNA TGTGCTAGTGGTTTGGCCAATCAGCCCCAGCATTTT.

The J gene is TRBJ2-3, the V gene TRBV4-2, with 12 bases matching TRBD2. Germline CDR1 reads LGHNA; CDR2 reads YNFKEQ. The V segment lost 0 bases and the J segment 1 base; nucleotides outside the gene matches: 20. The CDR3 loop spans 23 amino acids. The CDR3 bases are TGTGCCAGCAGCCAAGATAGGCGGGTTGGGGGACTAGCGGGTGTTGGTGGCACAGATACGCAGTATTTT. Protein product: CASSQDRRVGGLAGVGGTDTQYF.

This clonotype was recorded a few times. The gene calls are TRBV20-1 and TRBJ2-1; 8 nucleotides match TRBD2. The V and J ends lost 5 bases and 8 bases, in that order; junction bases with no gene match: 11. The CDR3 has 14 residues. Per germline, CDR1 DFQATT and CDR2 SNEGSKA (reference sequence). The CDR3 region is CSASGTRVGDEQFF. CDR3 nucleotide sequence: TGCAGTGCTTCCGGGACTAGGGTTGGAGATGAGCAGTTCTTC.

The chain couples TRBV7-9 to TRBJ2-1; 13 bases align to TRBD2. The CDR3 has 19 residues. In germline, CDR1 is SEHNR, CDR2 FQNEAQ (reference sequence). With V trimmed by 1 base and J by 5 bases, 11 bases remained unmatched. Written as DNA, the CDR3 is TGTGCCAGCAGCTTAGTTTACGCGACTAGCGGGAGGACCAACAATGAGCAGTTCTTC. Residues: CASSLVYATSGRTNNEQFF.

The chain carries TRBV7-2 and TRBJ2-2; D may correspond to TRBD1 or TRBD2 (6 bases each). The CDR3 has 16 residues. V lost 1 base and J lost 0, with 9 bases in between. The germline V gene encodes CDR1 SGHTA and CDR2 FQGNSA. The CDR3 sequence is CASSLVGGTNTGELFF. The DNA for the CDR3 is TGTGCCAGCAGCTTAGTAGGGGGGACGAACACCGGGGAGCTGTTTTTT.

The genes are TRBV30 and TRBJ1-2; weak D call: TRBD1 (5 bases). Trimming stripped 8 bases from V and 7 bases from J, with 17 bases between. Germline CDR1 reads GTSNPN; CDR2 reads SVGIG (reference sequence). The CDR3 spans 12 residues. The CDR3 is CAGTPGGFGYTF. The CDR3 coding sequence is TGTGCCGGGACCCCCGGGGGATTTGGCTACACCTTC.

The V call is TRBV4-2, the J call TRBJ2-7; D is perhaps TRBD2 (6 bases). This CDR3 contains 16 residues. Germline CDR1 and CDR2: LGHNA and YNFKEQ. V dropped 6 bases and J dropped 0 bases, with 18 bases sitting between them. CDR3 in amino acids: CASSQRSGGSSYEQYF. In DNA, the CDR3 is TGTGCCAGCAGTCAAAGATCCGGGGGTAGCTCCTACGAGCAGTACTTC.

The CDR3 DNA follows: TGCAGTGCTAGAGATAGGCGCTCTCCACAAGAGACCCAGTACTTC. Translated: CSARDRRSPQETQYF. The V call is TRBV20-1, the J call TRBJ2-5; D is unresolved. The CDR3 extends over 15 amino acids. Germline CDR1 DFQATT, CDR2 SNEGSKA (reference sequence). The V end lost 0 bases, the J end lost 2 bases, and 13 bases lay between the germline ends.

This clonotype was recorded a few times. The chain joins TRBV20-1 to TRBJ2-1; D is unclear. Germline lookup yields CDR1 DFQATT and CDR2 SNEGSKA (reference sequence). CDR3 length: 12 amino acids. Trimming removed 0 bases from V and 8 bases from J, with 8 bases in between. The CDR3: CSAREKFYEQFF. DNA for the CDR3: TGCAGTGCTAGAGAAAAGTTCTATGAGCAGTTCTTC.

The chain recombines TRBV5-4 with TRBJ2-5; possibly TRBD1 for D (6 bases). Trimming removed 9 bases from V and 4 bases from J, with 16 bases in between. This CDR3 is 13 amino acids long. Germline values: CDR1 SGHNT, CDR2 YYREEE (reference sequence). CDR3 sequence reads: CATTTGFGETQYF. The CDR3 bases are TGTGCCACCACCACAGGGTTTGGAGAGACCCAGTACTTC.

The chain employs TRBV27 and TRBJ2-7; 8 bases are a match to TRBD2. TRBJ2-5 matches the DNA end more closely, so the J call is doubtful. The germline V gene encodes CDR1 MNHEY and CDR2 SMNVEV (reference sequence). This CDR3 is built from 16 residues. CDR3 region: CASRKTTSVTQETQYF. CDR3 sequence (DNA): TGTGCCAGCAGAAAGACGACTAGCGTAACACAAGAGACCCAGTACTTC.

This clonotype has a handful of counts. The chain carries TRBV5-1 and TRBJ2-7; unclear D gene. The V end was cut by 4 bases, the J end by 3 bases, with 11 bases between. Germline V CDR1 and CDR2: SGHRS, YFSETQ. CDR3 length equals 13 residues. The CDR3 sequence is CASSALDGYEQYF. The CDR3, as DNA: TGCGCCAGCAGCGCGCTGGACGGCTACGAGCAGTACTTC.

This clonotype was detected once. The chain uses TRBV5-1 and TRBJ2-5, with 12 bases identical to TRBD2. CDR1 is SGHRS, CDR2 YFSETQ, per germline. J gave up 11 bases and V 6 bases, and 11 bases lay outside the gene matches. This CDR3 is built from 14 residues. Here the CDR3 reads CASTPTSGRNEQYF. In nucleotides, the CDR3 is TGCGCCAGCACCCCGACTAGCGGGAGAAATGAGCAGTACTTC.

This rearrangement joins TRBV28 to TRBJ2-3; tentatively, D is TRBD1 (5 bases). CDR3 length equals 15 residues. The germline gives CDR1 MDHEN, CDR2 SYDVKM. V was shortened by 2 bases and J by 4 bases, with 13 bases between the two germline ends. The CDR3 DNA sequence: TGTGCCAGCAGTTTAACCCCTAGGGGCCCAGATACGCAGTATTTT. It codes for CASSLTPRGPDTQYF.

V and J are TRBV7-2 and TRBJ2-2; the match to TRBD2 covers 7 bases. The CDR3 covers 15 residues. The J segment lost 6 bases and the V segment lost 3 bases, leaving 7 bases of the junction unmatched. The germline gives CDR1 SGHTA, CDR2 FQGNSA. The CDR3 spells CASSFGGRFAGELFF. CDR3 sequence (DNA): TGTGCCAGCAGCTTTGGCGGGAGATTTGCCGGGGAGCTGTTTTTT. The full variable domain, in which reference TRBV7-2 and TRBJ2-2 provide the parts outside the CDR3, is GAGVSQSPSNKVTEKGKDVELRCDPISGHTALYWYRQSLGQGLEFLIYFQGNSAPDKSGLPSDRFSAERTGGSVSTLTIQRTQQEDSAVYLCASSFGGRFAGELFFGEGSRLTVL.